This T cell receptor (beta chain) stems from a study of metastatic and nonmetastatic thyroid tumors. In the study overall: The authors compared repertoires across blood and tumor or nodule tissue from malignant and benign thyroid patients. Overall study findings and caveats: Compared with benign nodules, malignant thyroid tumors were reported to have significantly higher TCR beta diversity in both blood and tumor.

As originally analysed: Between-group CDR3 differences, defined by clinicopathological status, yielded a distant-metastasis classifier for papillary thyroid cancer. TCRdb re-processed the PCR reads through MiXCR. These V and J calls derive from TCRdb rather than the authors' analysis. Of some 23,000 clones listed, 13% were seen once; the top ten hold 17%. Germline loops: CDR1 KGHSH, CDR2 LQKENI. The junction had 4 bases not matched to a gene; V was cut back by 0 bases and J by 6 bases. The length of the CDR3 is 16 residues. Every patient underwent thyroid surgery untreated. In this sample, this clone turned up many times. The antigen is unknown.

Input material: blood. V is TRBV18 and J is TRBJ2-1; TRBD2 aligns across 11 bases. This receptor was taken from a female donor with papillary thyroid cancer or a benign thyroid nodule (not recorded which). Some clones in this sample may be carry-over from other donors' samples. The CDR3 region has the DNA TGTGCCAGCTCACCACCGGGACTAGCGGAAATCAATGAGCAGTTCTTC. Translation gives CASSPPGLAEINEQFF. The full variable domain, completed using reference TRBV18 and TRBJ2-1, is NAGVMQNPRHLVRRRGQEARLRCSPMKGHSHVYWYRQLPEEGLKFMVYLQKENIIDESGMPKERFSAEFPKEGPSILRIQQVVRGDSAAYFCASSPPGLAEINEQFFGPGTRLTVL.